The sequence of this TCR beta chain was determined in a study of early T cells in non-severe SARS-CoV-2 infection. On the study more broadly: Chains stayed unpaired after sequencing of bulk RNA from unsorted whole blood. Findings and caveats of the study: VDJdb matching, biased toward anti-spike CD8 responses, missed private and CD4 specificities.

This clonotype was seen more than once but under ten times. Its antigen is still unknown. The germline CDR1 and CDR2 sequences are SGHAT and FQNNGV. The CDR3 contains 16 residues. V lost 5 bases to trimming and J lost 1 base, with 15 bases between them. Unique molecular identifiers (one per individual cDNA molecule) were attached. TCRdb analysed the 5' RACE reads with MiXCR anew, one entry per CDR3 protein. The data show under 60,000 distinct CDR3 sequences, around a tenth seen once. The clonotype comes from an adult who was a healthcare worker with PCR-confirmed SARS-CoV-2 infection or an uninfected control (not recorded which). The chain couples TRBV11-2 to TRBJ1-3; perhaps TRBD1 as D (5 bases). This specimen consisted of whole blood, obtained at baseline. The CDR3 nucleotides are TGTGCCAGCAGCCATACCCCCCCAGGGTCTGGAAACACCATATATTTT. Translated, it gives CASSHTPPGSGNTIYF.